This entry is about one T cell receptor (beta chain). This sample was included in a study of blood T cell repertoires in COVID-19. Germline V lookup: CDR1 SGHRS, CDR2 YFSETQ. CDR3 length: 14 residues. V trimming: 0 bases; J trimming: 6 bases; junction bases outside the gene matches: 2. TCRdb's table, derived via immunoSEQ multiplex PCR, lists solely in-frame clones and lacks some. The table includes some 220,000 clones, around 80% detected once. Sequenced material: peripheral blood. This TCR was sampled from a human donor in a cohort sampled during active COVID-19. The rearrangement links TRBV5-1 to TRBJ2-2; 7 bases are a match to TRBD1. The CDR3 spells CASSLAGGSGELFF. For the CDR3, the DNA is TGCGCCAGCAGCTTGGCAGGGGGTTCCGGGGAGCTGTTTTTT. The full variable domain, its missing parts supplied by reference TRBV5-1 and TRBJ2-2, is KAGVTQTPRYLIKTRGQQVTLSCSPISGHRSVSWYQQTPGQGLQFLFEYFSETQRNKGNFPGRFSGRQFSNSRSEMNVSTLELGDSALYLCASSLAGGSGELFFGEGSRLTVL.